A selection of T cell receptor beta chains follows, all from one sample in a study of regulatory T cells in long-lasting Graves disease. TCRdb ran MiXCR on the multiplex PCR reads and lists one entry per CDR3 protein. The sample includes some 370,000 distinct CDR3 sequences, less than 30% of them seen just once. The sequencing used peripheral blood mononuclear cells (PBMCs), collected when the disease was refractory, from a patient treated with antithyroid drugs. These receptors all stem from a woman aged 40 to 50 with Graves disease. CDR3s include the opening cysteine and the closing phenylalanine or tryptophan. The D gene is left open where the match is weak. Clone size is shown for a subset of rows, as once, few, many or a class of expanded clone.

clone_size	j_call	d_call	v_call	cdr3_nt	cdr3_aa
many	TRBJ1-6	-	TRBV28	TGTGCCAGCAGATTTATGTATTCACCCCTCCACTTT	CASRFMYSPLHF
-	TRBJ2-1	TRBD2	TRBV6-1	TGTGCCAGCAGCGTAGCGGGAGGGCGTGGCAATGAGCAGTTCTTC	CASSVAGGRGNEQFF
-	TRBJ1-1	-	TRBV6-1	TGTGCCAGCACTTTTAATCTGGACACTGAAGCTTTCTTT	CASTFNLDTEAFF
-	TRBJ2-1	-	TRBV27	TGTGCCAGCAGCCCTGCACCCCCACTAGATCCAACGCCCGTGTGGATTTCCTACAATGAGCAGTTCTTC	CASSPAPPLDPTPVWISYNEQFF
many	TRBJ2-7	TRBD1	TRBV28	TGTGCCAGCAGCCCCCCGGGACAGGGCTACGGGCAGTACTTC	CASSPPGQGYGQYF
many	TRBJ1-1	TRBD1	TRBV7-9	TGTGCCAGCAGCCGAACCCAACAGGGGAGGACTGAAGCTTTCTTT	CASSRTQQGRTEAFF
many	TRBJ1-4	-	TRBV2	TGTGCCAGCAGGAAACAGGTCCTAACTAATGAAAAACTGTTTTTT	CASRKQVLTNEKLFF
-	TRBJ1-3	-	TRBV9	TGTGCCAGCAGCACCAACCGACAGAGCTCTGGAAACACCATATATTTT	CASSTNRQSSGNTIYF
many	TRBJ1-5	TRBD1	TRBV2	TGTGCCAGCAGAAAGGACAGGGGAAGTAATCAGCCCCAGCATTTT	CASRKDRGSNQPQHF
-	TRBJ2-2	TRBD2	TRBV30	TGTGCCTGGAGTCCTAGCGGGAGGATTAGTACCGGGGAGCTGTTTTTT	CAWSPSGRISTGELFF
-	TRBJ1-4	-	TRBV7-8	TGTGCCAGCAGCCGCAGAAGGCAGCCCAGGGAGGAAAAACTGTTTTTT	CASSRRRQPREEKLFF
many	TRBJ1-3	-	TRBV12-3/TRBV12-4	TGTGCCAGCAGTTTAGGTTACTTGAGCCATTCTGGAAACACCATATATTTT	CASSLGYLSHSGNTIYF
few	TRBJ2-2	-	TRBV7-8	TGTGCCAGCAGCTCCCCTGGGGACTGGAAAGACACCGGGGAGCTGTTTTTT	CASSSPGDWKDTGELFF
-	TRBJ1-2	-	TRBV7-9	TGTGCCAGCAGCCAAGACGTACGGAGTGTCTATGGCTACACCTTC	CASSQDVRSVYGYTF
-	TRBJ2-7	TRBD2	TRBV19	TGTGCCAGTAGTATGGGGCTAGCGGGGACCTACGAGCAGTACTTC	CASSMGLAGTYEQYF
many	TRBJ2-7	TRBD2	TRBV7-9	TGTGCCAGCAGCGGGACTAACCTCCCCTACGAGCAGTACTTC	CASSGTNLPYEQYF
many	TRBJ2-5	-	TRBV2	TGTGCCAGCACCCGGGGTCAAGAGACCCAGTACTTC	CASTRGQETQYF
many	TRBJ2-7	TRBD1	TRBV11-2	TGTGCCAGCAGCTCCCAACCCCAGGGGGCCTACGAGCAGTACTTC	CASSSQPQGAYEQYF
few	TRBJ2-3	-	TRBV20-1	TGCAGTGCCCCCGCAGGCACAGATACGCAGTATTTT	CSAPAGTDTQYF
-	TRBJ1-4	-	TRBV7-8	TGTGCCAGCAGCCCGATAGGGCGCGGCGAAAAACTGTTTTTT	CASSPIGRGEKLFF
many	TRBJ1-5	-	TRBV28	TGTGCCAGCAGTTCCCCGGACGGGGGTAGCAATCAGCCCCAGCATTTT	CASSSPDGGSNQPQHF
once	TRBJ2-1	TRBD2	TRBV27	TGTGCCAGCAGTCCCGGTCCTGGGCTAGCGGGAGGCAAGCAGTTCTTC	CASSPGPGLAGGKQFF
-	TRBJ2-2	-	TRBV12-3/TRBV12-4	TGTGCCAGCAGTCCAGAAGGGGTGGGGCAAACCGGGGAGCTGTTTTTT	CASSPEGVGQTGELFF
-	TRBJ1-1	-	TRBV15	TGTGCCACCAGCTGGATCATGACGAACACTGAAGCTTTCTTT	CATSWIMTNTEAFF
few	TRBJ2-4	-	TRBV10-3	TGTGCCATCAGTGAACCAGGGAAAAACATTCAGTACTTC	CAISEPGKNIQYF
many	TRBJ2-5	-	TRBV6-9	TGTGCCAGCAGTTACGTCCAGGGGCACAGCCAAGAGACCCAGTACTTC	CASSYVQGHSQETQYF
few	TRBJ2-4	-	TRBV2	TGTGCCAGCAGCGAGCCATTTCTAGCCAAAAACATTCAGTACTTC	CASSEPFLAKNIQYF
-	TRBJ2-7	-	TRBV5-6	TGTGCCAGCAGCCCCAGGAGAAGATCCTACGAGCAGTACTTC	CASSPRRRSYEQYF
many	TRBJ1-1	-	TRBV29-1	TGCAGCGTTGGACGGCTGAACACTGAAGCTTTCTTT	CSVGRLNTEAFF
-	TRBJ1-5	-	TRBV28	TGTGCCAGCAGTTTGATTTTTAGGGGGTGGCAGAACAATCAGCCCCAGCATTTT	CASSLIFRGWQNNQPQHF
-	TRBJ2-5	TRBD2	TRBV2	TGTGCCAGCAAGATGACTAGCGGGCTTGAGACCCAGTATTTC	CASKMTSGLETQYF
-	TRBJ2-7	-	TRBV4-1	TGCGCCAGCAGCCAAGTACGGGTATCCTACGAGCAGTACTTC	CASSQVRVSYEQYF
many	TRBJ1-1	-	TRBV15	TGTGCCACCAGCCTTGGGACGGCCAACACTGAAGCTTTCTTT	CATSLGTANTEAFF
few	TRBJ1-6	TRBD1	TRBV28	TGTGCCAGCAGCCAAGATGGGACAGGGACGAATTCACCCCTCCACTTT	CASSQDGTGTNSPLHF
-	TRBJ2-2	TRBD2	TRBV6-1	TGTGCCAGCAAGGGTAGACTAGCGGGGGACACCGGGGAGCTGTTTTTT	CASKGRLAGDTGELFF
-	TRBJ2-1	-	TRBV27	TGTGCCAGCAGTTTAGGCGGGGTCCCCTATAATGAGCAGTTCTTC	CASSLGGVPYNEQFF
few	TRBJ2-1	TRBD2	TRBV29-1	TGCAGCGTTGAGCGGGGGCTGGGGACTAGCGGAAACAATGAGCAGTTCTTC	CSVERGLGTSGNNEQFF
few	TRBJ2-5	-	TRBV9	TGTGCCAGCAGCGCCAGGGGAAGGGGGCAAGAGACCCAGTACTTC	CASSARGRGQETQYF
-	TRBJ2-7	TRBD2	TRBV30	TGTGCCTGGAGTGTGAGCGGGGGTTTGTACGAGCAGTACTTC	CAWSVSGGLYEQYF
many	TRBJ2-7	TRBD1	TRBV20-1	TGCAGTGCTAGAGATCAGGGGGCCCCCTACGAGCAGTACTTC	CSARDQGAPYEQYF
-	TRBJ2-1	TRBD1	TRBV2	TGTGCCAGCAGAGAGGCCGGACAGGGGGCATGGGAGCAGTTCTTC	CASREAGQGAWEQFF
many	TRBJ2-6	TRBD1	TRBV5-6	TGTGCCAACTCCGAGACAGGGAGTGGGGCCAACGTCCTGACTTTC	CANSETGSGANVLTF